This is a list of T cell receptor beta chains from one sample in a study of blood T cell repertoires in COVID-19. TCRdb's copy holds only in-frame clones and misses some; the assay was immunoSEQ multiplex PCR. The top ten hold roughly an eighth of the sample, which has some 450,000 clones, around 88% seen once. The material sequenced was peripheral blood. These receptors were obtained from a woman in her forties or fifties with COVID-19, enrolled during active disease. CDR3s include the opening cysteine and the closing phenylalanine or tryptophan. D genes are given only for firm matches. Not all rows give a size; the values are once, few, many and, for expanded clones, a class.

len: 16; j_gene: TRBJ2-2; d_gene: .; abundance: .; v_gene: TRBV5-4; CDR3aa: CASSLAVGTGTGELFF; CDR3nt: TGTGCCAGCAGCTTGGCCGTGGGTACGGGCACCGGGGAGCTGTTTTTT
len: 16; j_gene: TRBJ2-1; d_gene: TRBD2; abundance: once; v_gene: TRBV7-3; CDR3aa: CASSLTGGGARNEQFF; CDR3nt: TGTGCCAGCAGCTTAACAGGCGGGGGGGCCCGGAATGAGCAGTTCTTC
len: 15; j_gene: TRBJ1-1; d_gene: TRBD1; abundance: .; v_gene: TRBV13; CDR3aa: CASSSRTGRNTEAFF; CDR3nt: TGTGCCAGCAGCTCGAGGACAGGGAGGAACACTGAAGCTTTCTTT
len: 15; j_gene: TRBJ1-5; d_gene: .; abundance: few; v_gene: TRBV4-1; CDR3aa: CASSQVGTGFPAQHF; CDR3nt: TGCGCCAGCAGCCAAGTCGGTACAGGGTTCCCAGCCCAGCATTTT
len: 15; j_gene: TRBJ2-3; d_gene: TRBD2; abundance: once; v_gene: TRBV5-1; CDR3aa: CASSLAGGLTDTQYF; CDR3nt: TGCGCCAGCAGTTTGGCGGGGGGGCTAACAGATACGCAGTATTTT
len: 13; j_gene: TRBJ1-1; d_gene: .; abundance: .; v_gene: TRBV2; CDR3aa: CASSEAEVPEAFF; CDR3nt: TGTGCCAGCAGTGAAGCCGAGGTTCCTGAAGCTTTCTTT
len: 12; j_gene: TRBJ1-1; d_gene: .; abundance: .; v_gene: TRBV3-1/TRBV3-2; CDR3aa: CASSQVEGRAFF; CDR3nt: TGTGCCAGCAGCCAAGTAGAAGGGAGGGCTTTCTTT
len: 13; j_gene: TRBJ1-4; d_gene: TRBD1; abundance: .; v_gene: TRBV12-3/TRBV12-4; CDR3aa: CASSETGGRRLFF; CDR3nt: TGTGCCAGTTCCGAGACAGGGGGCAGGCGGCTGTTTTTT
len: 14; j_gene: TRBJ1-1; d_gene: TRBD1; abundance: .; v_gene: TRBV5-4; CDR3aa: CASSPGQDGTEAFF; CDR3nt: TGTGCCAGCAGCCCGGGACAGGATGGCACTGAAGCTTTCTTT
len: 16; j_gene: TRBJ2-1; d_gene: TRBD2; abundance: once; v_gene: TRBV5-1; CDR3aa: CASSFGLAGGKNEQFF; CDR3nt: TGCGCCAGCAGCTTCGGACTAGCGGGGGGGAAGAATGAGCAGTTCTTC
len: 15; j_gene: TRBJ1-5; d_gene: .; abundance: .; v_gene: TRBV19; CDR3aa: CASSIESRPGQPQHF; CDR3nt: TGTGCCAGTAGTATAGAGTCACGGCCGGGTCAGCCCCAGCATTTT
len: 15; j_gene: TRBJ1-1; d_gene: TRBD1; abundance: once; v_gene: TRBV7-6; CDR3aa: CASSFATGVETEAFF; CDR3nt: TGTGCCAGCAGCTTTGCCACAGGGGTGGAAACTGAAGCTTTCTTT
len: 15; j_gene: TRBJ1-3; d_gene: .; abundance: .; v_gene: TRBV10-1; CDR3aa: CASSAGRDSGNTIYF; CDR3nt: TGCGCCAGCAGTGCTGGACGGGACTCTGGAAACACCATATATTTT
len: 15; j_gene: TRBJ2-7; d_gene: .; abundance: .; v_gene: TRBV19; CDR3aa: CASRGPGVATYEQYF; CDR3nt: TGTGCCAGTAGAGGCCCAGGGGTTGCAACCTACGAGCAGTACTTC
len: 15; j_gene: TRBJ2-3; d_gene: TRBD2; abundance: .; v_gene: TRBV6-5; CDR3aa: CASMRGGTDTDTQYF; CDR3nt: TGTGCCAGCATGCGGGGAGGGACCGACACAGATACGCAGTATTTT
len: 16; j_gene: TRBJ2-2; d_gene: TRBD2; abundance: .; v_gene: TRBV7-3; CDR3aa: CASSPGLAGDTGELFF; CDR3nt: TGTGCCAGCAGCCCGGGACTAGCGGGGGATACCGGGGAGCTGTTTTTT
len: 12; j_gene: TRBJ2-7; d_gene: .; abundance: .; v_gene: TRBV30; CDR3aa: CAWSPSSYEQYF; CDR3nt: TGTGCCTGGAGCCCCTCCTCCTACGAGCAGTACTTC
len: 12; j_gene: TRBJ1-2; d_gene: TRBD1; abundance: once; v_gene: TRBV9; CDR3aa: CASSTGQAGYTF; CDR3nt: TGTGCCAGCAGCACCGGACAGGCTGGCTACACCTTC
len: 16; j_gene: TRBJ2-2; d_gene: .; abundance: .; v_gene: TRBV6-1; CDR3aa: CASSARGGVGPGELFF; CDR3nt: TGTGCCAGCAGTGCCCGTGGAGGGGTCGGGCCCGGGGAGCTGTTTTTT
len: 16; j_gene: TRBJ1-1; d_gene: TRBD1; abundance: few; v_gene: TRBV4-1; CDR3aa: CASSHLLDRGGTEAFF; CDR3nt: TGCGCCAGCAGCCACCTACTCGACAGGGGAGGCACTGAAGCTTTCTTT
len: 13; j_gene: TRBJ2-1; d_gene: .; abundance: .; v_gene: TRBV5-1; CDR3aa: CASSQTGFNEQFF; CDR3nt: TGCGCCAGCAGCCAGACAGGATTCAATGAGCAGTTCTTC
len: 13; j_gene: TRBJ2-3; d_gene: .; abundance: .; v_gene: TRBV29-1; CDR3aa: CSVGRASRDTQYF; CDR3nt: TGCAGCGTTGGGAGGGCTTCGAGGGATACGCAGTATTTT
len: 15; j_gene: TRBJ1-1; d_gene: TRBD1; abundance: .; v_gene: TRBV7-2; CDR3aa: CASSPKGQGQRGAFF; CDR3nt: TGTGCCAGCAGCCCCAAAGGACAGGGGCAAAGGGGTGCTTTCTTT
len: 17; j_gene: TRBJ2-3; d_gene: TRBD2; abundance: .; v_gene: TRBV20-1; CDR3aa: CSASSSGPRSSTDTQYF; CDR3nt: TGCAGTGCTAGTTCTAGCGGTCCCCGATCTAGCACAGATACGCAGTATTTT
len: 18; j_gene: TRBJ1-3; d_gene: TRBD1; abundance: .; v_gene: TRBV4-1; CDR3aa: CASRQTRDRSLSGNTIYF; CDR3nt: TGCGCCAGCAGACAAACTAGGGACAGGAGTCTCTCTGGAAACACCATATATTTT
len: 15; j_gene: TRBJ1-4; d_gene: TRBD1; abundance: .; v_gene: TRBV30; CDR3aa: CAWSEGQVGGEKLFF; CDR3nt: TGTGCCTGGAGTGAGGGACAGGTTGGGGGTGAAAAACTGTTTTTT
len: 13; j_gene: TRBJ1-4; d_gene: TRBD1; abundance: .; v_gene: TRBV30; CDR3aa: CAWAGTGRGKLFF; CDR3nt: TGTGCCTGGGCCGGGACAGGGAGAGGAAAACTGTTTTTT
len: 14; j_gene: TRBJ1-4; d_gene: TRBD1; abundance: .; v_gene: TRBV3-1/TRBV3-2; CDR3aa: CASSLTQGGEKLFF; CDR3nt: TGTGCCAGCAGCCTCACACAGGGGGGAGAAAAACTGTTTTTT
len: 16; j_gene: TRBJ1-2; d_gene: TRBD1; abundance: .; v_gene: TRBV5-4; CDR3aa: CASSLGTGDGLTGYTF; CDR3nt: TGTGCCAGCAGCTTGGGGACAGGGGACGGTCTAACCGGCTACACCTTC
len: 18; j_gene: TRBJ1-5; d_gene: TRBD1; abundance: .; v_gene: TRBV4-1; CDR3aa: CASSQDLVGQQRNQPQHF; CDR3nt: TGCGCCAGCAGCCAAGATTTAGTGGGACAGCAGAGAAATCAGCCCCAGCATTTT
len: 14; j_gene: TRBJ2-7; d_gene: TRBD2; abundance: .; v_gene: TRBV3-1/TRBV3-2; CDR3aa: CASSQGLASDEQYF; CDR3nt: TGTGCCAGCAGCCAAGGACTAGCGAGCGACGAGCAGTACTTC
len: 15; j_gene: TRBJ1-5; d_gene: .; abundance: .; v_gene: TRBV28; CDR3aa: CASSLQGRLNQPQHF; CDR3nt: TGTGCCAGCAGTTTACAGGGAAGATTAAATCAGCCCCAGCATTTT
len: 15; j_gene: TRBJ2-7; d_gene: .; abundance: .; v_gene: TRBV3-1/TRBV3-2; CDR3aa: CASSQGQVLNYEQYF; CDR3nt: TGTGCCAGCAGCCAAGGACAGGTTCTGAACTACGAGCAGTACTTC
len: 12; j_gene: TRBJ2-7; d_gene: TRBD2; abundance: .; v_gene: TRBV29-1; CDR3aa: CSVRGDSYEQYF; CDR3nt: TGCAGCGTTCGGGGGGACTCCTACGAGCAGTACTTC
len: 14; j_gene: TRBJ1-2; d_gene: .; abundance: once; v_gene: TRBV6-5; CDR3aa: CASSPNRDRSGYTF; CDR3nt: TGTGCCAGCTCGCCTAACAGGGACCGTTCTGGCTACACCTTC
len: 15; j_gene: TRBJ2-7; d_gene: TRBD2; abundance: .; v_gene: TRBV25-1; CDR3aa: CASSGDWRGAYKQYF; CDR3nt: TGTGCCAGCAGTGGAGACTGGCGGGGGGCCTACAAGCAGTACTTC
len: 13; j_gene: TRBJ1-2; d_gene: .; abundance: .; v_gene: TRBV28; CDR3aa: CASTLDRLYGYTF; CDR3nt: TGTGCCAGCACCCTAGATAGACTCTATGGCTACACCTTC
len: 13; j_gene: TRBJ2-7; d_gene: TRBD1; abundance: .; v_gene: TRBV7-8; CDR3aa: CASSTGQVAEQYF; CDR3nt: TGTGCCAGCAGCACCGGACAGGTCGCCGAGCAGTACTTC
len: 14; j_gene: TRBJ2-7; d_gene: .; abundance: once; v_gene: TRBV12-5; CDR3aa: CASGAQGTRYEQYF; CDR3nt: TGTGCTAGTGGTGCTCAGGGGACACGGTACGAGCAGTACTTC
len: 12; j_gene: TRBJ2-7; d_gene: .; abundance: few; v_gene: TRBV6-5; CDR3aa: CASSYDRYEQYF; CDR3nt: TGTGCCAGCAGTTACGATAGATACGAGCAGTACTTC
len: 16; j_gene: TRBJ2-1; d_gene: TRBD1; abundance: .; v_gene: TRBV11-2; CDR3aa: CASSSRARDRSREQFF; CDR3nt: TGTGCCAGCAGTTCACGCGCCCGGGACAGGTCGAGGGAGCAGTTCTTC
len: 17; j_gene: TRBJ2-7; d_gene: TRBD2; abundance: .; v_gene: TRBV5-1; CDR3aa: CASSFIRTSGVPYEQYF; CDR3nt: TGCGCCAGCAGCTTTATTCGGACTAGCGGGGTCCCCTACGAGCAGTACTTC
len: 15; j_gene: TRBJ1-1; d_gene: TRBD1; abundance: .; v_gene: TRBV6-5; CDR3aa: CASSSSDRGHTEAFF; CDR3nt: TGTGCCAGCAGTTCTTCAGACAGGGGGCACACTGAAGCTTTCTTT
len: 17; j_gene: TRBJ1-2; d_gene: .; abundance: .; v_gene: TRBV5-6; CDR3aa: CASSFLTWRDTNYGYTF; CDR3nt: TGTGCCAGCAGCTTCCTGACATGGAGGGATACTAACTATGGCTACACCTTC
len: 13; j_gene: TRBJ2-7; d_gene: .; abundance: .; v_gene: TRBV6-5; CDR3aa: CASSITGSYEQYF; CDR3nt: TGTGCCAGCAGTATAACAGGTTCCTACGAGCAGTACTTC